These 29 T cell receptor beta chains share one sample of origin, sequenced in a study of T cell responses to AZD1222 COVID-19 vaccine. Only in-frame clones appear in the TCRdb table, and some are missing; sequencing was by immunoSEQ multiplex PCR. The sample has 170,000 or so clones, almost 90% seen once; the top ten hold around a tenth. Material: peripheral blood, obtained 28 days after the second AZD1222 dose. These receptor sequences come from an adult who received the AZD1222 COVID-19 vaccine.

The rearrangement uses TRBV20-1 and TRBJ2-7; D ambiguous. Trimming took 5 bases from V and 7 from J, leaving 12 bases between them. This CDR3 region has 11 residues. CDR1 is DFQATT, CDR2 SNEGSKA, per germline (reference sequence). CDR3 coding DNA: TGCAGTGCTCCTGTTGTATATGAGCAGTACTTC. As protein: CSAPVVYEQYF.

Comments on this clone: In the same sample, other DNA sequences code for this CDR3. This chain uses TRBV5-1 with TRBJ2-7; TRBD2 aligns across 15 bases. V shed 3 bases, J shed 1 base, and the junction held 2 bases outside the gene matches. This CDR3 comprises 16 residues. Looked up from germline, CDR1 is SGHRS and CDR2 is YFSETQ. CDR3 DNA sequence: TGCGCCAGCAGCTCGGGACTAGCGGGGGGTTCCTACGAGCAGTACTTC. Its protein is CASSSGLAGGSYEQYF. The full variable domain, completed using reference TRBV5-1 and TRBJ2-7, is KAGVTQTPRYLIKTRGQQVTLSCSPISGHRSVSWYQQTPGQGLQFLFEYFSETQRNKGNFPGRFSGRQFSNSRSEMNVSTLELGDSALYLCASSSGLAGGSYEQYFGPGTRLTVT.

The chain links TRBV30 to TRBJ1-6, with D perhaps TRBD1 (5 bases). Germline assignment: CDR1 GTSNPN and CDR2 SVGIG (reference sequence). The CDR3 has 15 amino acids. V shed 3 bases and J shed 10 bases, with 19 bases lying between them. CDR3 DNA: TGTGCCTGGAGCGGATCGCTAGGGGAGAACTCACCCCTCCACTTT. Its protein is CAWSGSLGENSPLHF.

The V gene is TRBV6-5, the J gene TRBJ1-3; no clear D gene. The V and J ends lost 5 bases and 5 bases respectively, with 13 bases between them. Germline V gives CDR1 MNHEY, CDR2 SVGAGI. The CDR3 length is 14 residues. Written as DNA, the CDR3 is TGTGCCAGCAGTCTTAAGTCCGTCCGAAACACCATATATTTT. As protein: CASSLKSVRNTIYF.

The chain recombines TRBV7-2 with TRBJ1-1; D is unclear. The CDR3 contains 15 residues. The germline V gene encodes CDR1 SGHTA and CDR2 FQGNSA. Trimming took 1 base from V and 0 from J, leaving 9 bases between them. The CDR3 coding sequence is TGTGCCAGCAGCTTAGTTCCCAGCATGAACACTGAAGCTTTCTTT. It translates to CASSLVPSMNTEAFF.

The chain couples TRBV20-1 to TRBJ2-5; unclear D gene. Germline lookup yields CDR1 DFQATT and CDR2 SNEGSKA (reference sequence). With 3 bases removed from V and 2 bases from J, the gap between germline ends came to 7 bases. CDR3 length: 12 residues. The CDR3 loop is CSASLPQETQYF. CDR3 nucleotides: TGCAGTGCTAGTCTCCCTCAAGAGACCCAGTACTTC.

The table lists this clone with a count of one. CDR3 protein: CAISELRQGNYGYTF. The CDR3 DNA is TGTGCCATCAGTGAGTTAAGACAGGGGAACTATGGCTACACCTTC. This chain connects TRBV10-3 to TRBJ1-2, with 8 bases identical to TRBD1. Germline V gene data show CDR1 as ENHRY and CDR2 as SYGVKD. The ends lost 1 base at V and 2 bases at J; junction bases unmatched: 3. The CDR3 loop spans 15 amino acids.

This sequence joins TRBV19 and TRBJ1-1; D unclear. CDR1 and CDR2 (germline): LNHDA, SQIVND (reference sequence). V was trimmed by 4 bases and J by 3 bases, leaving 9 bases between them. The CDR3 is 13 amino acids. The CDR3 region is CASSTSRDTEAFF. The DNA of the CDR3 is TGTGCCAGTAGTACCAGCCGGGACACTGAAGCTTTCTTT.

This chain connects TRBV4-2 to TRBJ2-7, with D uncertain. Germline V gene data show CDR1 as LGHNA and CDR2 as YNFKEQ. The CDR3 runs 14 residues. The V gene lost 1 base and the J gene lost 0 bases, with 7 bases spanning the gap. This CDR3 reads CASSQGYGSYEQYF. As DNA, the CDR3 is TGTGCCAGCAGCCAAGGCTATGGCTCCTACGAGCAGTACTTC.

The V and J genes are TRBV27 and TRBJ1-6; the D gene is possibly TRBD1 (5 bases). The V and J ends lost 8 bases and 7 bases respectively, with 15 bases between them. The CDR3 is made up of 14 amino acids. Germline V CDR1 and CDR2: MNHEY, SMNVEV (reference sequence). Here the CDR3 reads CASSWRGGNSPLHF. CDR3 sequence (DNA): TGTGCCAGCTCCTGGAGGGGCGGCAATTCACCCCTCCACTTT.

The chain links TRBV19 to TRBJ1-5; the match to TRBD1 covers 9 bases. V shed 5 bases and J 7 bases; nucleotides not matched to a gene: 6. The CDR3 length is 14 residues. The V gene's germline CDR1 is LNHDA and CDR2 SQIVND (reference sequence). The CDR3 region has the DNA TGTGCCAGTAGTCCCCGGACAGGGGACCAGCCCCAGCATTTT. It translates to CASSPRTGDQPQHF.

The chain combines TRBV6-5 with TRBJ1-4, with a possible D match to TRBD1 (6 bases). This CDR3 contains 15 residues. Germline V gives CDR1 MNHEY, CDR2 SVGAGI. V was pared by 7 bases and J by 0 bases, with 12 bases between. Written as DNA, the CDR3 is TGTGCCAGCACCCTTAACAGGGCAACTAATGAAAAACTGTTTTTT. Translation gives CASTLNRATNEKLFF.

The chain couples TRBV6-5 to TRBJ1-1; 9 nucleotides match TRBD1. Germline trimming cut 5 bases from V and 3 bases from J; bases unmatched to any gene: 4. The CDR3 runs 14 residues. Germline V CDR1 and CDR2: MNHEY, SVGAGI. CDR3 bases: TGTGCCAGCAGTCCACAGGGGGCCTACACTGAAGCTTTCTTT. Its translation is CASSPQGAYTEAFF.

A word on this clone: The junction departs from germline at one end; a sequencing error may be responsible. The chain joins TRBV7-7 to TRBJ1-1; TRBD1 is a possible D gene (6 bases). This CDR3 has 14 residues. Per the germline V gene, CDR1 is SSHAT and CDR2 is FNYEAQ (reference sequence). This CDR3 is CASSLGGEYTEAFF. CDR3 nucleotide sequence: TGTGCTAGCAGCCTAGGGGGGGAGTACACTGAAGCTTTCTTT.

This clone was detected only once. The chain couples TRBV28 to TRBJ1-5; the D gene is possibly TRBD1 (6 bases). CDR1 and CDR2 (germline): MDHEN, SYDVKM. Trimming cost V 10 bases and J 5 bases, with 18 bases left between them. This CDR3 has 14 residues. The DNA of the CDR3 is TGTGCCATCAACCGATCCGGGGGGCATCAGCCCCAGCATTTT. Its translation: CAINRSGGHQPQHF.

On this clone: The same CDR3 is also encoded by other DNA sequences in this sample. The chain recombines TRBV5-1 with TRBJ1-5, with D uncertain. CDR1 is SGHRS and CDR2 is YFSETQ in the germline V gene. Between the trimmed V and J ends, which lost 0 bases and 1 base, there was a span of 5 bases. This CDR3 spans 14 amino acids. The CDR3 sequence: CASSLEGSNQPQHF. CDR3 DNA: TGCGCCAGCAGCTTGGAGGGCAGCAATCAGCCCCAGCATTTT.

This chain joins TRBV11-3 and TRBJ2-2; D perhaps matches TRBD1 (5 bases). CDR1 SGHNT and CDR2 YENEEA come from the germline V gene. The CDR3 contains 15 residues. The V end was cut by 2 bases, the J end by 2 bases, with 9 bases between. The CDR3 spells CASSLRRGNTGELFF. As DNA, the CDR3 is TGTGCCAGCAGCTTACGTAGGGGTAACACCGGGGAGCTGTTTTTT.

The chain is built from TRBV3-1 (or the pseudogene TRBV3-2) and TRBJ2-1; 9 bases are a match to TRBD2. This CDR3 has 16 amino acids. V was pared by 6 bases and J by 4 bases, with 10 bases of the junction left unmatched. CDR1 LGHDT and CDR2 YNNKEL come from the germline V gene (reference sequence). The CDR3: CASSPRSGGWYNEQFF. Here the CDR3 DNA reads TGTGCCAGCAGTCCCCGGAGCGGGGGGTGGTACAATGAGCAGTTCTTC.

In this sample, this clone turned up once. The J gene is TRBJ1-1, the V gene TRBV3-1 (or the pseudogene TRBV3-2); D gene unclear. This CDR3 is 13 amino acids long. Per germline, CDR1 LGHDT and CDR2 YNNKEL (reference sequence). Trimming stripped 7 bases from V and 5 bases from J, with 14 bases between. In DNA, the CDR3 is TGTGCCAGCAACTGGGTGGGAGGAACTGAAGCTTTCTTT. This translates into CASNWVGGTEAFF.

The rearrangement joins TRBV5-1 to TRBJ1-4, with a possible D match to TRBD1 (5 bases). This CDR3 spans 13 amino acids. The V end lost 0 bases, the J end lost 7 bases, and 7 bases lay between the germline ends. Germline CDR1 reads SGHRS; CDR2 reads YFSETQ. CDR3 DNA: TGCGCCAGCAGCTTGGCAGGGTTTGAAAAACTGTTTTTT. It encodes CASSLAGFEKLFF. The whole variable domain, filled in from reference TRBV5-1 and TRBJ1-4, reads KAGVTQTPRYLIKTRGQQVTLSCSPISGHRSVSWYQQTPGQGLQFLFEYFSETQRNKGNFPGRFSGRQFSNSRSEMNVSTLELGDSALYLCASSLAGFEKLFFGSGTQLSVL.

V is TRBV18 and J is TRBJ2-7; possible D gene TRBD1, 5 bases. The CDR3 has 19 residues. V gave up 2 bases and J gave up 2 bases, with 25 bases separating them. In germline, CDR1 is KGHSH, CDR2 LQKENI. This CDR3 is CASSPYLGFGQGGAYEQYF. The CDR3 region has the DNA TGTGCCAGCTCACCATATTTGGGTTTTGGGCAGGGTGGCGCCTACGAGCAGTACTTC.

The CDR3 loop reads CASSRSPDRIHGYTF. CDR3 in DNA: TGCGCCAGCAGCCGATCTCCGGACAGGATCCATGGCTACACCTTC. The genes are TRBV4-3 and TRBJ1-2; 7 bases agree with TRBD1. The V gene end was trimmed by 4 bases and the J gene end by 6 bases; junction bases not matched to a gene: 11. This CDR3 contains 15 residues. Germline values: CDR1 LGHNA, CDR2 YSLEER.

V gene TRBV6-1 combines with J gene TRBJ2-5, with 10 bases identical to TRBD1. Germline loops: CDR1 MNHNS, CDR2 SASEGT. The CDR3 length is 16 residues. J gave up 3 bases and V 0 bases, and 4 bases lay outside the gene matches. The CDR3 region is CASSEASGTGEETQYF. The DNA for the CDR3 is TGTGCCAGCAGTGAAGCGAGCGGGACAGGGGAAGAGACCCAGTACTTC.

The chain couples TRBV28 to TRBJ2-7; 10 bases map to TRBD1. Germline loops: CDR1 MDHEN, CDR2 SYDVKM. There are 17 residues in the CDR3. The V segment lost 3 bases and the J segment 4 bases; nucleotides outside the gene matches: 12. The CDR3 sequence is CASSFSLGQGIEYEQYF. CDR3 in DNA: TGTGCCAGCAGTTTTTCCCTGGGACAGGGGATAGAGTACGAGCAGTACTTC. The full variable domain, rest sourced from reference TRBV28 and TRBJ2-7, is DVKVTQSSRYLVKRTGEKVFLECVQDMDHENMFWYRQDPGLGLRLIYFSYDVKMKEKGDIPEGYSVSREKKERFSLILESASTNQTSMYLCASSFSLGQGIEYEQYFGPGTRLTVT.

The rearrangement joins TRBV7-2 to TRBJ2-7, with 15 positions matching TRBD2. Germline CDR1 reads SGHTA; CDR2 reads FQGNSA. The V and J ends lost 4 bases and 12 bases, in that order; junction bases with no gene match: 13. The CDR3 runs 16 residues. CDR3 amino acids: CASSSGTSGGWSVTYF. Written as DNA, the CDR3 is TGTGCCAGCAGCTCCGGGACTAGCGGGGGGTGGTCGGTGACGTACTTC.

The chain recombines TRBV5-6 with TRBJ2-3; 9 nucleotides line up with TRBD2. V dropped 3 bases and J dropped 4; count of bases not matched to a gene: 6. The CDR3 sequence is 15 residues long. Looked up from germline, CDR1 is SGHDT and CDR2 is YYEEEE. CDR3 loop: CASSSASGGPDTQYF. DNA for the CDR3: TGTGCCAGCAGCTCGGCGAGCGGGGGGCCAGATACGCAGTATTTT.

The V gene is TRBV30, the J gene TRBJ1-3, with unresolved D. The V and J ends lost 4 bases and 0 bases respectively, with 7 bases between them. This CDR3 is 13 amino acids long. The germline V gene has CDR1 GTSNPN and CDR2 SVGIG (reference sequence). CDR3 in amino acids: CAWNANSGNTIYF. As DNA, the CDR3 is TGTGCCTGGAATGCGAACTCTGGAAACACCATATATTTT.

This clone was counted a few times. V and J are TRBV12-3 or TRBV12-4 and TRBJ1-6; 7 bases fit TRBD1. V shed 6 bases and J 4 bases; nucleotides not matched to a gene: 0. The CDR3 runs to 13 residues. The CDR3 sequence is CASRGQYNSPLHF. The DNA for the CDR3 is TGTGCCAGCAGGGGACAGTATAATTCACCCCTCCACTTT.

This chain links TRBV12-3 or TRBV12-4 with TRBJ1-1; 8 nucleotides match TRBD1. This CDR3 comprises 12 residues. V gave up 6 bases and J gave up 6 bases; unmatched junction bases: 3. In nucleotides, the CDR3 is TGTGCCAGCAGAGACAGGGGCGCTGAAGCTTTCTTT. This encodes CASRDRGAEAFF.